This T cell receptor (beta chain) comes out of a study of cytomegalovirus exposure and HLA in healthy donors. The PCR ran on 60 Vbeta and 13 Jbeta primers. Only in-frame clones appear in the TCRdb table, and some are missing; sequencing was by immunoSEQ multiplex PCR. This sample yields 95,000 to 150,000 clones, of which over 75% are seen a single time; approximately 2% belongs to the top ten. This clone showed up just once. CDR3 size: 13 residues. Germline loops: CDR1 MDHEN, CDR2 SYDVKM. V gave up 5 bases and J gave up 8 bases, with 14 bases separating them. The material sequenced was PBMCs. The TCR comes from a man in his forties in good health and CMV-seronegative. The chain has TRBV28 and TRBJ2-3; D ambiguous. CDR3 sequence (DNA): TGTGCCAGCAGTCCCTCCCCTTTCGGTACGCAGTATTTT. It codes for CASSPSPFGTQYF.